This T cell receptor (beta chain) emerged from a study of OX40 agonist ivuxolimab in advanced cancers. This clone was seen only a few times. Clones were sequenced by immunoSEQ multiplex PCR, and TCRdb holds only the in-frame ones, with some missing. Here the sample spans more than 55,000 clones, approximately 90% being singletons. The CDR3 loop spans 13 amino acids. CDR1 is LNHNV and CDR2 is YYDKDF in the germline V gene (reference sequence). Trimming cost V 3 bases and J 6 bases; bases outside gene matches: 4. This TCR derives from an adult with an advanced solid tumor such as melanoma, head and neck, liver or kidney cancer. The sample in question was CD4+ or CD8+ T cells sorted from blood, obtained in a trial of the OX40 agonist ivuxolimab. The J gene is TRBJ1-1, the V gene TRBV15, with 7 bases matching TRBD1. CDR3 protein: CATSRYRGAEAFF. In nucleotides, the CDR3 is TGTGCCACCAGCAGGTACAGGGGCGCTGAAGCTTTCTTT. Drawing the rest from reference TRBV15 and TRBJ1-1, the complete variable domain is DAMVIQNPRYQVTQFGKPVTLSCSQTLNHNVMYWYQQKSSQAPKLLFHYYDKDFNNEADTPDNFQSRRPNTSFCFLDIRSPGLGDTAMYLCATSRYRGAEAFFGQGTRLTVV.